The 9 T cell receptor beta chains below come from one sample, sequenced in a study of identical twins. One entry per CDR3 protein, called by TCRdb with MiXCR from the 5' RACE reads. The data contain some 460,000 distinct CDR3 sequences, approximately 15% of them seen just once; the ten biggest clones take up about 0.52%. The data were also submitted as part of a second study, on yellow fever vaccine responses in identical twins.

Specimen: CD4+ T cells sorted from blood. Receptor source: a woman between 18 and 29 years old in good health.

This chain joins TRBV12-3 or TRBV12-4 and TRBJ2-5, with 11 positions matching TRBD2. Trimming at V came to 4 bases and at J to 6 bases, leaving 10 bases not matched to a gene. CDR3 length: 16 residues. The CDR3 DNA reads TGTGCCAGCAGTTCAATTAGCGGGAGGGCCGGGAAGACCCAGTACTTC. Its translation is CASSSISGRAGKTQYF.

This clonotype has just a few counts. This sequence joins TRBV6-5 and TRBJ2-5; TRBD1 or TRBD2 may be the D gene (5 bases each). Germline lookup yields CDR1 MNHEY and CDR2 SVGAGI. The CDR3 runs 15 residues. V was clipped by 0 bases and J by 4 bases, with 12 bases between them. CDR3 in amino acids: CASSYSRKRGETQYF. The CDR3 DNA follows: TGTGCCAGCAGTTACTCGAGGAAGAGGGGAGAGACCCAGTACTTC.

This clonotype was detected a few times. V and J are TRBV2 and TRBJ2-5, with TRBD2 matching over 15 bases. The ends lost 2 bases at V and 5 bases at J; junction bases unmatched: 6. The CDR3 is made up of 17 amino acids. In germline, CDR1 is SNHLY, CDR2 FYNNEI. DNA for the CDR3: TGTGCCAGCAGTGAAATCGGACTAGCGGGGGGGCTGGAGACCCAGTACTTC. It codes for CASSEIGLAGGLETQYF.

This clonotype was counted between two and nine times. This rearrangement joins TRBV12-3 or TRBV12-4 to TRBJ2-4; no clear D. CDR3 size: 17 residues. Trimming shortened V by 3 bases and J by 0 bases, and 15 bases separated the two germline ends. In DNA form, the CDR3 reads TGTGCCAGCAGTTTGGTCGTAGCCGAGCTAGCCAAAAACATTCAGTACTTC. Amino acid sequence: CASSLVVAELAKNIQYF.

V gene TRBV28 combines with J gene TRBJ2-1; 8 bases are a match to TRBD2. The V gene end was trimmed by 2 bases and the J gene end by 9 bases; junction bases not matched to a gene: 3. The CDR3 runs 13 residues. Germline V gene sequence: CDR1 MDHEN, CDR2 SYDVKM. In DNA, the CDR3 is TGTGCCAGCAGTTTACCGGGAGGGACTGAGCAGTTCTTC. Amino acids: CASSLPGGTEQFF.

This clonotype was found a few times. V is TRBV21-1 and J is TRBJ2-5; the table's TRBD1 call for D was not verified on the DNA. TRBV21-1 has pseudogene status. The CDR3 runs to 15 residues. The CDR3 protein is CASRDRGHQQETQYF. In DNA form, the CDR3 reads TGTGCCAGCAGGGACAGGGGCCACCAGCAGGAGACCCAGTACTTC.

This clonotype came up a few times. The gene calls are TRBV6-2 or TRBV6-3 and TRBJ2-5, with D possibly matching TRBD1 (6 bases). The CDR3 sequence is 12 residues long. V lost 4 bases and J lost 7, with 10 bases in between. Germline V lookup: CDR1 MNHEY, CDR2 SVGEGT. This chain's CDR3 is CASSSGERTQYF. The DNA of the CDR3 is TGTGCCAGCAGTTCAGGGGAAAGGACCCAGTACTTC.

This clonotype has only a few counts. This chain links TRBV7-2 with TRBJ2-1, with 8 bases lining up with TRBD2. There are 14 residues in the CDR3. In germline, CDR1 is SGHTA, CDR2 FQGNSA. The ends lost 7 bases at V and 6 bases at J; junction bases unmatched: 8. The CDR3 here is CASTPGGLLNEQFF. DNA for the CDR3: TGTGCCAGCACCCCGGGAGGGCTTCTCAATGAGCAGTTCTTC.

This sequence joins TRBV7-9 and TRBJ2-2; TRBD2 matches 11 bases. The CDR3 length is 16 residues. With V trimmed by 2 bases and J by 6 bases, 5 bases remained unmatched. CDR1 SEHNR and CDR2 FQNEAQ come from the germline V gene (reference sequence). CDR3 bases: TGTGCCAGCAGCTTAAAACTAGCGGGAGATTCCGGGGAGCTGTTTTTT. This gives the protein CASSLKLAGDSGELFF.